This TCR beta chain was sequenced during a study of T cell responses to AZD1222 COVID-19 vaccine. The CDR3 length is 15 residues. The germline CDR1 and CDR2 sequences are LNHDA and SQIVND (reference sequence). Trimming took 6 bases from V and 0 from J, leaving 12 bases between them. TCRdb's copy holds only in-frame clones and misses some; the assay was immunoSEQ multiplex PCR. Of more than 110,000 clones listed, roughly 90% are singletons. The clonotype originates from an adult in good health. J is TRBJ1-5 and V is TRBV19; no definite D call. The sequencing here drew on peripheral blood, taken on day 0 of AZD1222 vaccination. CDR3 protein: CASSWTEYSNQPQHF. CDR3 DNA: TGTGCCAGTAGCTGGACGGAATATAGCAATCAGCCCCAGCATTTT.